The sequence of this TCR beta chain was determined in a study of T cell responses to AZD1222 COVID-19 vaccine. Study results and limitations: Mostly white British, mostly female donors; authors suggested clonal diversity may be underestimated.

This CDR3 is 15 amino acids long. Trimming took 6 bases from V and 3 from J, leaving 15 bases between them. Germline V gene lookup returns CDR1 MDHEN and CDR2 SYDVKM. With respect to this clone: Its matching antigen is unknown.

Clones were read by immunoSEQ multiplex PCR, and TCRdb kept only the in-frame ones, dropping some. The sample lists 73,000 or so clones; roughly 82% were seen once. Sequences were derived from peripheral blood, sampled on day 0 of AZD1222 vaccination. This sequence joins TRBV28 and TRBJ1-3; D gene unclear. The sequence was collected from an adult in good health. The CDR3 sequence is CASRERFILGNTIYF. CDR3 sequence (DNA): TGTGCCAGCAGGGAACGGTTCATCCTTGGAAACACCATATATTTT.